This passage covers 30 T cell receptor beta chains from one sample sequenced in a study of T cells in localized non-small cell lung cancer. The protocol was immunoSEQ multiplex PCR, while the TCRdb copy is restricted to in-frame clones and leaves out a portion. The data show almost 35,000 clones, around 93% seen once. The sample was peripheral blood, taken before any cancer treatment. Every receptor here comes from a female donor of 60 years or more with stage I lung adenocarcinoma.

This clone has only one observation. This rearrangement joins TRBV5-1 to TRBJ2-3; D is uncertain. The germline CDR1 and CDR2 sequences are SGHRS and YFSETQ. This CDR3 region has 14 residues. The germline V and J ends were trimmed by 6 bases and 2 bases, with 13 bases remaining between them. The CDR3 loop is CASTYGQTTDTQYF. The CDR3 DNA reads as TGCGCCAGCACCTATGGGCAGACCACAGATACGCAGTATTTT.

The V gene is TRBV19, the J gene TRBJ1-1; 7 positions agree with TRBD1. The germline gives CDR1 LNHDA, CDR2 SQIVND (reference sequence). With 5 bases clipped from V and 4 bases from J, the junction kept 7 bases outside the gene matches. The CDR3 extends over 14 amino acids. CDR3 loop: CASSQTGEITEAFF. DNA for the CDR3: TGTGCCAGTAGTCAAACAGGGGAAATCACTGAAGCTTTCTTT.

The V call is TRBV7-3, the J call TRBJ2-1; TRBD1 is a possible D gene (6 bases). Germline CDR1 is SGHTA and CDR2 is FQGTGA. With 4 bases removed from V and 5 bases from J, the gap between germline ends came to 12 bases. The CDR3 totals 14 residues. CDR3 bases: TGTGCCAGCAGCTCACAGGGAAGAAACAATGAGCAGTTCTTC. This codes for CASSSQGRNNEQFF.

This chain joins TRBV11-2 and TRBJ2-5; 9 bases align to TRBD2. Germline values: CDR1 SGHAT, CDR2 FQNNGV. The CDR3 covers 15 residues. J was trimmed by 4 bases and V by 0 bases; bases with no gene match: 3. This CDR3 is CASSLDRGGGETQYF. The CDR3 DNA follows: TGTGCCAGCAGCTTAGATCGCGGGGGGGGAGAGACCCAGTACTTC.

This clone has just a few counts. The CDR3 bases are TGTGCCAGCAGCCCCGACAGGGGAGGATATGGCTACACCTTC. It is translated as CASSPDRGGYGYTF. The genes are TRBV11-3 and TRBJ1-2; TRBD1 matches 8 bases. Per germline, CDR1 SGHNT and CDR2 YENEEA. Unmatched junction bases numbered 7, after V lost 5 bases and J lost 5 bases. This CDR3 has 14 amino acids.

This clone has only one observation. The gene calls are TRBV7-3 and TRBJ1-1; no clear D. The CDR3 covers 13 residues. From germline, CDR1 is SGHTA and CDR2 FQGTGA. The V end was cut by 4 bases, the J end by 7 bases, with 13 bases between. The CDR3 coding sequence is TGTGCCAGCAGCTCCCTGCGGAGTAGTGAAGCTTTCTTT. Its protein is CASSSLRSSEAFF.

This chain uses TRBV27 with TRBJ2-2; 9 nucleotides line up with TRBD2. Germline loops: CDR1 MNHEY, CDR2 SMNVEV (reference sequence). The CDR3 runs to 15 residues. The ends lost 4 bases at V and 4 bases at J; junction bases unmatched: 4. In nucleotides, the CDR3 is TGTGCCAGCAGTTCTAGCGGGATCGGCACCGGGGAGCTGTTTTTT. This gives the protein CASSSSGIGTGELFF.

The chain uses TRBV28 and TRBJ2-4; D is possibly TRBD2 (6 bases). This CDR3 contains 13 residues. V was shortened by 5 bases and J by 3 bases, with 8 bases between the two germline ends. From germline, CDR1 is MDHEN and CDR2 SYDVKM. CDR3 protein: CASSGGDKNIQYF. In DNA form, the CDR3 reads TGTGCCAGCAGTGGAGGGGACAAAAACATTCAGTACTTC.

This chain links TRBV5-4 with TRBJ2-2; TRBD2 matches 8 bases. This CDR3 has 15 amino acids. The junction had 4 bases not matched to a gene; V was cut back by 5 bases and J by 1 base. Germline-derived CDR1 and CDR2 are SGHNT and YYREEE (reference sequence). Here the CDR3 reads CASSFSGMNTGELFF. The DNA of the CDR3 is TGTGCCAGCAGTTTTAGCGGGATGAACACCGGGGAGCTGTTTTTT.

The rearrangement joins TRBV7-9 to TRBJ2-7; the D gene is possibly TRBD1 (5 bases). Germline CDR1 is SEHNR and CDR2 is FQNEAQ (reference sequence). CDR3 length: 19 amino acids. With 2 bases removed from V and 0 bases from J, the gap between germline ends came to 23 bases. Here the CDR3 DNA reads TGTGCCAGCAGCTTAATGGGGCAGGCCTCTAAAAAGGACTCCTACGAGCAGTACGTC. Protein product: CASSLMGQASKKDSYEQYV.

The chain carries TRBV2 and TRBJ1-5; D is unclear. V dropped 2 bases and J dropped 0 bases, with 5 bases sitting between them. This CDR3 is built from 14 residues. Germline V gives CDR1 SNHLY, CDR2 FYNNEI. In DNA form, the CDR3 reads TGTGCCAGCAGTGAACTGTATAGCAATCAGCCCCAGCATTTT. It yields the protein CASSELYSNQPQHF.

The CDR3 region is CASSLAPADTQYF. DNA of the CDR3: TGTGCCAGCAGCTTAGCGCCTGCAGATACGCAGTATTTT. The chain is built from TRBV7-2 and TRBJ2-3; D gene unclear. Germline V gene data show CDR1 as SGHTA and CDR2 as FQGNSA. V gave up 0 bases and J gave up 4 bases, with 5 bases separating them. The CDR3 length is 13 residues. The whole variable domain, remainder taken from reference TRBV7-2 and TRBJ2-3, is GAGVSQSPSNKVTEKGKDVELRCDPISGHTALYWYRQSLGQGLEFLIYFQGNSAPDKSGLPSDRFSAERTGGSVSTLTIQRTQQEDSAVYLCASSLAPADTQYFGPGTRLTVL.

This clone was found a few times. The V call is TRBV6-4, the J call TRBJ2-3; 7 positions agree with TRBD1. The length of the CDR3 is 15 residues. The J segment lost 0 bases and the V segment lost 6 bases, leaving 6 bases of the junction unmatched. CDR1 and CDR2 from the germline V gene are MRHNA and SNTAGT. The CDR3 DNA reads TGTGCCAGCAGCGGACAGGTCTCTAGCACAGATACGCAGTATTTT. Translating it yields CASSGQVSSTDTQYF.

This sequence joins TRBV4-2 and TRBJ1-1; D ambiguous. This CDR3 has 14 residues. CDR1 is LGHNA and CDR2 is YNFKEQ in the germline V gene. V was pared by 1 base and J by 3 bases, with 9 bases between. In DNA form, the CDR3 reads TGTGCCAGCAGCCAAGGGGAGGCATACACTGAAGCTTTCTTT. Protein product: CASSQGEAYTEAFF.

The CDR3 DNA reads TGTGCCAGCAGTGCAACAGGGGCAAACTATGGCTACACCTTC. This encodes CASSATGANYGYTF. The chain combines TRBV27 with TRBJ1-2; 7 bases agree with TRBD1. The CDR3 runs 14 residues. CDR1 is MNHEY, CDR2 SMNVEV, per germline (reference sequence). The junction had 5 bases not matched to a gene; V was cut back by 5 bases and J by 2 bases.

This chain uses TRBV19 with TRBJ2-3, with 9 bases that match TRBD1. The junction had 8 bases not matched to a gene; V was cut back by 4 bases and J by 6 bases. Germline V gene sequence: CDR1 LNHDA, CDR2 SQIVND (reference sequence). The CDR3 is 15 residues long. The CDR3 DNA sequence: TGTGCCAGTAGTAAAGGACAGGGGATAACGGATACGCAGTATTTT. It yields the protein CASSKGQGITDTQYF. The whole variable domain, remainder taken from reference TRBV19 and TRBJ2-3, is DGGITQSPKYLFRKEGQNVTLSCEQNLNHDAMYWYRQDPGQGLRLIYYSQIVNDFQKGDIAEGYSVSREKKESFPLTVTSAQKNPTAFYLCASSKGQGITDTQYFGPGTRLTVL.

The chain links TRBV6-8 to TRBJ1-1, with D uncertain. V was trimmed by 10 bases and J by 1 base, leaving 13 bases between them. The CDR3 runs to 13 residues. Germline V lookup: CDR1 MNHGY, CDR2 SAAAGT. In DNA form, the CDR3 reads TGTGCCATCCAGCCCGGGAGGAACACTGAAGCTTTCTTT. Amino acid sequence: CAIQPGRNTEAFF.

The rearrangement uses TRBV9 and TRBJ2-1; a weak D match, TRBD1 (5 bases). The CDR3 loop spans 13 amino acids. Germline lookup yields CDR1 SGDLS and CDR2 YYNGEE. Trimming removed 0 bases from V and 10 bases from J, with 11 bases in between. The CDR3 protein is CASSVVGAYEQFF. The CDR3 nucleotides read TGTGCCAGCAGCGTAGTTGGGGCCTACGAGCAGTTCTTC.

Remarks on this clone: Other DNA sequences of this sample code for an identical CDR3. The chain's CDR3 is CASRADSYEQYV. CDR3 DNA: TGTGCCAGCAGGGCGGACAGTTACGAGCAATACGTC. The chain links TRBV6-1 to TRBJ2-7, with D tentatively TRBD1 (6 bases). Looked up from germline, CDR1 is MNHNS and CDR2 is SASEGT. The CDR3 has 12 amino acids.

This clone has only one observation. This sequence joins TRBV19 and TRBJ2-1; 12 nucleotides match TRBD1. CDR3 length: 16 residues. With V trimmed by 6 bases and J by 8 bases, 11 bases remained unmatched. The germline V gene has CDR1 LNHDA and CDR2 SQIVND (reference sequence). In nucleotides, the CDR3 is TGTGCCAGTAGGACAATAGGGACAGGGGGCATCGATGAGCAGTTCTTC. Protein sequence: CASRTIGTGGIDEQFF.

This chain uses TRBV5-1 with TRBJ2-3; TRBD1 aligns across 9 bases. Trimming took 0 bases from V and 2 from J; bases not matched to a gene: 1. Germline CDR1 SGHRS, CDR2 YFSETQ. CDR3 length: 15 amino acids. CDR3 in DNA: TGCGCCAGCAGCTTGGGGACAGGGGCCACAGATACGCAGTATTTT. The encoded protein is CASSLGTGATDTQYF.

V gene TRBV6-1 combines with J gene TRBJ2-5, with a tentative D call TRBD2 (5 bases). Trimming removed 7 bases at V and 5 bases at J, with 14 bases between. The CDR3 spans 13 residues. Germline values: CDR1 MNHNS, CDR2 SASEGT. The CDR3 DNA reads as TGTGCCAGCACCGAGGGAGCGCTGGAGACCCAGTACTTC. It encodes CASTEGALETQYF.

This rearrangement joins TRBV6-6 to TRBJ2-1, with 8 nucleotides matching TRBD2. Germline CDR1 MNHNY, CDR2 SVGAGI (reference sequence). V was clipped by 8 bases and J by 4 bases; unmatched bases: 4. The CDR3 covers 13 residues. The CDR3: CASQLAAYNEQFF. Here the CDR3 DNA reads TGTGCCAGCCAACTAGCGGCTTACAATGAGCAGTTCTTC.

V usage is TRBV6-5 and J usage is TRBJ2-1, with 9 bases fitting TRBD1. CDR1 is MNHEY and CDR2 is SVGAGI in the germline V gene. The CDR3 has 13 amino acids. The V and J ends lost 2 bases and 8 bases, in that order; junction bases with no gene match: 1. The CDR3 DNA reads TGTGCCAGCAGTTACGGGGACAGGGATGAGCAGTTCTTC. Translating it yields CASSYGDRDEQFF.

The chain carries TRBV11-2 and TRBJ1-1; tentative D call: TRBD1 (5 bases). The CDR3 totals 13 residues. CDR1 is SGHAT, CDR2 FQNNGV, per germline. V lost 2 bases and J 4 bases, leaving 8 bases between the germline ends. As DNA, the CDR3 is TGTGCCAGCAGCTTAATGGGGGGCACTGAAGCTTTCTTT. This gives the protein CASSLMGGTEAFF.

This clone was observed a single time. The CDR3: CASTQRGDYNTGELFF. The CDR3 region has the DNA TGTGCCAGCACTCAAAGGGGGGACTACAACACCGGGGAGCTGTTTTTT. The chain links TRBV9 to TRBJ2-2; the D gene is possibly TRBD2 (7 bases). The CDR3 contains 16 residues. Per the germline V gene, CDR1 is SGDLS and CDR2 is YYNGEE. V gave up 6 bases and J gave up 2 bases, with 17 bases separating them.

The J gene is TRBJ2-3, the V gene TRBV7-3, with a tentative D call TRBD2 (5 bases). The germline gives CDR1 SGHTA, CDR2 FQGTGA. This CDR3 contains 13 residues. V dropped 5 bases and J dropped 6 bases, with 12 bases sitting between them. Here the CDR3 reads CASSVDPGDTQYF. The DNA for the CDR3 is TGTGCCAGCAGCGTAGACCCGGGGGATACGCAGTATTTT.

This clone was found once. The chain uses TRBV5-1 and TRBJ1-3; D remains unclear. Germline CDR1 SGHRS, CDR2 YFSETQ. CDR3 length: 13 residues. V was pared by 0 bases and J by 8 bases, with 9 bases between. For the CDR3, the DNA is TGCGCCAGCAGCTTGGCCCTTAGGGACACCATATATTTT. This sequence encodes CASSLALRDTIYF.

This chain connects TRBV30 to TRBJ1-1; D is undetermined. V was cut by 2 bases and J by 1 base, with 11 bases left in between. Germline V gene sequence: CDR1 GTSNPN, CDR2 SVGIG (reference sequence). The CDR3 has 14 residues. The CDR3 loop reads CAWSRETSNTEAFF. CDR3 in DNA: TGTGCCTGGAGTAGGGAGACATCGAACACTGAAGCTTTCTTT.

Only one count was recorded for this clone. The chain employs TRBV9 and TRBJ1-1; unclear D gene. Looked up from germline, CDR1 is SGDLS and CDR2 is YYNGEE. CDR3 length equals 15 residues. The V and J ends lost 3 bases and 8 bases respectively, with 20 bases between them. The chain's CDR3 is CASSAATRLSPEAFF. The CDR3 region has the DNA TGTGCCAGCAGCGCCGCAACCAGGCTCTCTCCCGAAGCTTTCTTT.